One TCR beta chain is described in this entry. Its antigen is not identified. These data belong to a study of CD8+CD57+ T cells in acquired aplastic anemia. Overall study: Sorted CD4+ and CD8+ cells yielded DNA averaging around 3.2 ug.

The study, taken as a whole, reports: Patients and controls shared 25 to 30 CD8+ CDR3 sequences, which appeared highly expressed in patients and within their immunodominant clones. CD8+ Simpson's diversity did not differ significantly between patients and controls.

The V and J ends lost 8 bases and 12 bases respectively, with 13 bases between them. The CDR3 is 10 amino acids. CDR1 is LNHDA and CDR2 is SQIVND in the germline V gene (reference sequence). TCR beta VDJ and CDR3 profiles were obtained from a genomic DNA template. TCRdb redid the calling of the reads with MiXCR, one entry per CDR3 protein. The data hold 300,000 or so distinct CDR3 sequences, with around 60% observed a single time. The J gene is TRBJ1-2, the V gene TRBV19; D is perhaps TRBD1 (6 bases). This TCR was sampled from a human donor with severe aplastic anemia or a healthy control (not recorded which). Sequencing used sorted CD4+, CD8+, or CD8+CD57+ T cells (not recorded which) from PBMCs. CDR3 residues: CASGWGGHTF. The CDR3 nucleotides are TGTGCCAGTGGATGGGGGGGCCACACCTTC.